The sequence of this T cell receptor beta chain was determined in a study of blood T cell repertoires in COVID-19. The wider study: Sites in the United States, Italy and Spain provided acute and convalescent COVID-19 samples. PBMCs, B-cell-depleted T cells, or T cells provided the cDNA or gDNA that made up the material.

The table lists this clone with a few counts. V was shortened by 6 bases and J by 0 bases, with 20 bases between the two germline ends. CDR3 length: 17 residues. Germline CDR1 and CDR2: LNHDA and SQIVND (reference sequence). In the original workflow: Estimation of nucleated cell counts was performed using reference gene primer amplification. Generated by immunoSEQ multiplex PCR, the TCRdb table keeps only in-frame clones and is missing some. V and J calls and clone size are as listed in that table; D and trimming were resolved from the DNA. The sample has 100,000 to 140,000 clones, 88% seen once. Material for sequencing was peripheral blood. This sequence was found in a man aged 50 to 60 with active or convalescent COVID-19. This chain connects TRBV19 to TRBJ1-2, with D possibly matching TRBD1 (6 bases). The CDR3 DNA sequence: TGTGCCAGTAGCATGAGCGGCCGGGACACCACTAACTATGGCTACACCTTC. Encoded protein: CASSMSGRDTTNYGYTF.